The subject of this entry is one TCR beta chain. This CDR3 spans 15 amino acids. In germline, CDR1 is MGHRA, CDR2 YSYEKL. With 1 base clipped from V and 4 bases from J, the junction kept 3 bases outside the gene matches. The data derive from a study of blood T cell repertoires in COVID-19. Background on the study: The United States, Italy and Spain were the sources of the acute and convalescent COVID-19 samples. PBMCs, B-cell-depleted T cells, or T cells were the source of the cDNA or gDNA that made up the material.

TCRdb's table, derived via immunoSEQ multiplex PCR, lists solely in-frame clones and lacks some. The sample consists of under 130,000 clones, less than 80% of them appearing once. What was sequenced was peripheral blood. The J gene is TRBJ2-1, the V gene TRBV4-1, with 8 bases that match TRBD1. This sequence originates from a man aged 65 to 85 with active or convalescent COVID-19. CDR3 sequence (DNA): TGCGCCAGCAGCCAAGGGACAGGGACTTACAATGAGCAGTTCTTC. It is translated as CASSQGTGTYNEQFF.